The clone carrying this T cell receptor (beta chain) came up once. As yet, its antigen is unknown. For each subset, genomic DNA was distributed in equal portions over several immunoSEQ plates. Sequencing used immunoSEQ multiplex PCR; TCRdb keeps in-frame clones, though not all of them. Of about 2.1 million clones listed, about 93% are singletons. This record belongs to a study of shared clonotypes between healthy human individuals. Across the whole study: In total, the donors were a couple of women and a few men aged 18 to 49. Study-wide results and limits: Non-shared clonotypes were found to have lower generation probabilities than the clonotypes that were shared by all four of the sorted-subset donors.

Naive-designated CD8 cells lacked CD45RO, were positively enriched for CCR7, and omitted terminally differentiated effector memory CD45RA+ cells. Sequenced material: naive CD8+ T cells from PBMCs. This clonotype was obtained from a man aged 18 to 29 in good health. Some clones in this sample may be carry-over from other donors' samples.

The CDR3 nucleotides read TGTGCCAGCAGTTTATATTCGGGCGGGACGGGCTCCTACGAGCAGTACTTC. Translating gives CASSLYSGGTGSYEQYF. V and J are TRBV28 and TRBJ2-7; a weak D match, TRBD2 (6 bases). V dropped 1 base and J dropped 0 bases, with 16 bases sitting between them. Germline values: CDR1 MDHEN, CDR2 SYDVKM. The CDR3 contains 17 residues. The full variable domain, in which reference TRBV28 and TRBJ2-7 provide the parts outside the CDR3, is DVKVTQSSRYLVKRTGEKVFLECVQDMDHENMFWYRQDPGLGLRLIYFSYDVKMKEKGDIPEGYSVSREKKERFSLILESASTNQTSMYLCASSLYSGGTGSYEQYFGPGTRLTVT.